This T cell receptor beta chain was recorded in a study of shared clonotypes between healthy human individuals. The junction had 6 bases not matched to a gene; V was cut back by 6 bases and J by 2 bases. CDR3 size: 15 residues. CDR1 is MNHEY, CDR2 SVGAGI, per germline. Produced via immunoSEQ multiplex PCR; TCRdb's table is partial and in-frame only. The sample records 950,000 to 1,100,000 clones, approximately 68% being singletons. J is TRBJ2-2 and V is TRBV6-5; 7 bases are a match to TRBD1. Sequenced material: memory CD4+ T cells sorted from blood. Specified subset: CD45RA-negative fraction. The receptor was isolated from a man between 18 and 35 years old in good health. In DNA form, the CDR3 reads TGTGCCAGCAGAAAGGGACAGACTAACACCGGGGAGCTGTTTTTT. Protein product: CASRKGQTNTGELFF.